The present TCR beta chain was sequenced within a study of cytomegalovirus exposure and HLA in healthy donors. This CDR3 region has 18 residues. Looked up from germline, CDR1 is LGHNA and CDR2 is YNFKEQ. The V gene end was trimmed by 2 bases and the J gene end by 8 bases; junction bases not matched to a gene: 16. Use of 60 Vbeta and 13 Jbeta primers characterized the PCR. The data were produced by immunoSEQ multiplex PCR, yet TCRdb's version contains in-frame clones alone and is incomplete. Among around 170,000 clones listed, about four fifths were seen once. Findings and limits, study-wide: Upon later analysis, TCR association rates were observed to vary by HLA locus, being highest for DRB1 and lowest for HLA-C.

In the case of this clone: The antigen remains unidentified.

The sequencing input was PBMCs. The source is a boy between 2 and 10 years old in good health and CMV-seronegative. The chain is built from TRBV4-2 and TRBJ2-1; 9 nucleotides line up with TRBD2. The CDR3 DNA reads TGTGCCAGCAGCCAAAGAGGGCCCGGCGGGAGGGCCGACGATGAGCAGTTCTTC. Translated, it gives CASSQRGPGGRADDEQFF.